A single sample gave rise to the 11 T cell receptor beta chains below, sequenced in a study of regulatory T cells. The primer mix had 52 TRBV and 13 TRBJ primers. TCRdb's copy holds only in-frame clones and misses some; the assay was immunoSEQ multiplex PCR. The sample lists approximately 9,000 clones, about 80% seen once, with roughly 10% in the top ten. Sequencing was performed on CD8+ T cells sorted from blood. The receptors shown here come from a person aged 18 to 30 with CD3G deficiency.

The chain has TRBV6-1 and TRBJ1-5, with TRBD1 matching over 9 bases. J gave up 5 bases and V 4 bases, and 6 bases lay outside the gene matches. Looked up from germline, CDR1 is MNHNS and CDR2 is SASEGT. The length of the CDR3 is 15 residues. CDR3 in DNA: TGTGCCAGCAGTGTAGGGACAGGGTCAGATCAGCCCCAGCATTTT. Its translation: CASSVGTGSDQPQHF.

V usage is TRBV28 and J usage is TRBJ2-7; 8 bases map to TRBD1. Germline assignment: CDR1 MDHEN and CDR2 SYDVKM. With 3 bases clipped from V and 3 bases from J, the junction kept 10 bases outside the gene matches. The CDR3 is made up of 16 amino acids. The CDR3 loop is CASSFRDRGRYYEQYF. Written as DNA, the CDR3 is TGTGCCAGCAGTTTTCGTGACAGGGGACGTTACTACGAGCAGTACTTC. The full variable domain, with the rest looked up from reference TRBV28 and TRBJ2-7, is DVKVTQSSRYLVKRTGEKVFLECVQDMDHENMFWYRQDPGLGLRLIYFSYDVKMKEKGDIPEGYSVSREKKERFSLILESASTNQTSMYLCASSFRDRGRYYEQYFGPGTRLTVT.

The chain recombines TRBV7-9 with TRBJ1-4; 10 bases match TRBD1. This CDR3 is 15 amino acids long. Trimming took 4 bases from V and 8 from J; bases not matched to a gene: 7. CDR1 and CDR2 from the germline V gene are SEHNR and FQNEAQ (reference sequence). DNA for the CDR3: TGTGCCAGCAGCTCGGGGACAGGGGCTCGCGAAAAACTGTTTTTT. Its translation is CASSSGTGAREKLFF.

Here the CDR3 reads CASSRSGGRGGELFF. The CDR3 bases are TGTGCCAGCAGCCGCAGTGGCGGGAGAGGCGGGGAGCTGTTTTTT. The chain recombines TRBV28 with TRBJ2-2; 7 bases are shared with TRBD2. The CDR3 spans 15 residues. J lost 7 bases, V lost 6 bases, and 11 bases had no gene match. CDR1 and CDR2 (germline): MDHEN, SYDVKM.

This sequence joins TRBV30 and TRBJ2-7, with D possibly TRBD1 on 6 matching bases. From germline, CDR1 is GTSNPN and CDR2 SVGIG (reference sequence). Trimming cost V 2 bases and J 4 bases, with 12 bases left between them. This CDR3 spans 13 amino acids. CDR3 region: CAWSRDIGYEQYF. The CDR3 DNA sequence: TGTGCCTGGAGTCGGGACATTGGGTACGAGCAGTACTTC. Full variable domain (outside the CDR3, taken from reference TRBV30 and TRBJ2-7): SQTIHQWPATLVQPVGSPLSLECTVEGTSNPNLYWYRQAAGRGLQLLFYSVGIGQISSEVPQNLSASRPQDRQFILSSKKLLLSDSGFYLCAWSRDIGYEQYFGPGTRLTVT.

The chain employs TRBV6-1 and TRBJ2-7; the D is unclear. CDR3 size: 13 residues. Trimming took 7 bases from V and 1 from J, leaving 11 bases between them. Germline V lookup: CDR1 MNHNS, CDR2 SASEGT. CDR3 in DNA: TGTGCCAGCAAACCGCGGCTTTCCTACGAGCAGTACTTC. Its protein is CASKPRLSYEQYF.

The chain links TRBV7-9 to TRBJ1-1, with TRBD1 as a possible D gene (5 bases). V lost 5 bases and J 8 bases, leaving 30 bases between the germline ends. CDR1 is SEHNR and CDR2 is FQNEAQ in the germline V gene (reference sequence). The CDR3 spans 18 residues. Here the CDR3 reads CASSDGGMWGAGKAEAFF. The CDR3 bases are TGTGCCAGCAGCGACGGGGGTATGTGGGGCGCGGGGAAGGCGGAAGCTTTCTTT.

The chain links TRBV19 to TRBJ1-2; weak D call: TRBD1 (5 bases). The germline V and J ends were trimmed by 3 bases and 3 bases, with 8 bases remaining between them. The CDR3 spans 13 residues. Germline V CDR1 and CDR2: LNHDA, SQIVND (reference sequence). CDR3 sequence reads: CASSIKGHYGYTF. In DNA form, the CDR3 reads TGTGCCAGTAGTATCAAGGGGCACTATGGCTACACCTTC. Full variable domain (remainder filled in from reference TRBV19 and TRBJ1-2): DGGITQSPKYLFRKEGQNVTLSCEQNLNHDAMYWYRQDPGQGLRLIYYSQIVNDFQKGDIAEGYSVSREKKESFPLTVTSAQKNPTAFYLCASSIKGHYGYTFGSGTRLTVV.

The rearrangement uses TRBV6-6 and TRBJ1-1; D might be TRBD1 (5 bases). Germline-derived CDR1 and CDR2 are MNHNY and SVGAGI (reference sequence). V lost 6 bases, J lost 1 base, and 9 bases lay in between. There are 13 residues in the CDR3. DNA of the CDR3: TGTGCCAGCAGGAAGACAGCGAACACTGAAGCTTTCTTT. Protein sequence: CASRKTANTEAFF.

In DNA, the CDR3 is TGTGCCAGCAGCCCTGGACAGGGGACCTTCAATGAGCAGTTCTTC. Protein product: CASSPGQGTFNEQFF. The V call is TRBV7-9, the J call TRBJ2-1, with 9 bases fitting TRBD1. Germline V gene data show CDR1 as SEHNR and CDR2 as FQNEAQ (reference sequence). V lost 5 bases and J lost 6; bases outside the gene matches: 8. This CDR3 has 15 residues.

This chain connects TRBV28 to TRBJ2-7; tentatively, D is TRBD1 or TRBD2 (5 bases each). V shed 8 bases and J shed 1 base, with 12 bases lying between them. The CDR3 is 13 amino acids. Germline-derived CDR1 and CDR2 are MDHEN and SYDVKM. CDR3 nucleotide sequence: TGTGCCAGCGGGGACCAGGTTTCCTACGAGCAGTACTTC. Translated, it gives CASGDQVSYEQYF.